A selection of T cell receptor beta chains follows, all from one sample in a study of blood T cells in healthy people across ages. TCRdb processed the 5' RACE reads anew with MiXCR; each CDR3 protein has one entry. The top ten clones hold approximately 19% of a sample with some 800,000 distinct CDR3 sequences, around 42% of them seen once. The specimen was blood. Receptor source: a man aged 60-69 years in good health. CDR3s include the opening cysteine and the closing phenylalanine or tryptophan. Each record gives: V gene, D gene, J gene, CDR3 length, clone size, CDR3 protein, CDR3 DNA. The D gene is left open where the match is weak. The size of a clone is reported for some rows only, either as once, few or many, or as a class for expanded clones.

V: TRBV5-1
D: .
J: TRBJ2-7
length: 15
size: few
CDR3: CASSFDRTYSYEQYF
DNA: TGCGCCAGCAGCTTCGACAGGACCTACTCCTACGAGCAGTACTTC

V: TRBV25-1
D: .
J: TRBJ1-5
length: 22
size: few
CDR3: CASSESPPRQPKQFVSNQPQHF
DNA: TGTGCCAGCAGTGAATCGCCTCCCCGCCAACCGAAACAATTCGTGAGCAATCAGCCCCAGCATTTT

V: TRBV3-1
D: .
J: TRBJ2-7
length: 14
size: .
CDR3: CASSLDSRRGEQYF
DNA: TGTGCCAGCAGCCTCGACTCCCGGAGGGGCGAGCAGTACTTC

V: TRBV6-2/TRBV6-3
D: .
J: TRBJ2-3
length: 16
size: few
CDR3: CASSSSLTRTTDTQYF
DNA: TGTGCCAGCAGTTCCTCCTTGACTAGGACCACAGATACGCAGTATTTT

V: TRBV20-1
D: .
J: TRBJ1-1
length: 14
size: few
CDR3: CSATLLGRNTEAFF
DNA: TGCAGTGCTACACTCCTAGGCAGGAACACTGAAGCTTTCTTT

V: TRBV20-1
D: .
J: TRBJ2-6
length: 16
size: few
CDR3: CSARRGRLTGANVLTF
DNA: TGCAGTGCTCGGCGGGGGCGGTTAACTGGGGCCAACGTCCTGACTTTC

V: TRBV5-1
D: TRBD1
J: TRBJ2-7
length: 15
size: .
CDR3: CASSLEGTASYEQYF
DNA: TGCGCCAGCAGCTTGGAAGGGACAGCCTCCTACGAGCAGTACTTC

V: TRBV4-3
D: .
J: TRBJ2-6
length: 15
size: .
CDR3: CASSQDSTGANVLTF
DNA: TGCGCCAGCAGCCAAGACTCAACTGGGGCCAACGTCCTGACTTTC

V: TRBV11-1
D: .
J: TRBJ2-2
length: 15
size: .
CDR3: CASSLWTASTGELFF
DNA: TGTGCCAGCAGCCTATGGACAGCATCCACCGGGGAGCTGTTTTTT

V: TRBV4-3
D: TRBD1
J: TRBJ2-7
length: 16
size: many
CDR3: CASSQDWTGASYEQYF
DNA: TGCGCCAGCAGCCAAGATTGGACAGGGGCCTCCTACGAGCAGTACTTC

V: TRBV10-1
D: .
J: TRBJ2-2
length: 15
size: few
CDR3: CASSNEGIGTGELFF
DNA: TGCGCCAGCAGCAACGAAGGGATAGGCACCGGGGAGCTGTTTTTT

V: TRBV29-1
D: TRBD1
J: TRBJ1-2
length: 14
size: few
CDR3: CSVEGTGWGYGYTF
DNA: TGCAGCGTTGAAGGGACAGGGTGGGGCTATGGCTACACCTTC

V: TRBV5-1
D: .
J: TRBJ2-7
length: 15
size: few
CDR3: CASSLAEQGTYEQYF
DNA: TGCGCCAGCAGCTTGGCCGAGCAGGGGACCTACGAGCAGTACTTC

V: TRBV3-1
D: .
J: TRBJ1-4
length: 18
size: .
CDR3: CASSQAGAIVRDREKLFF
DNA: TGTGCCAGCAGCCAAGCAGGGGCCATCGTCCGGGATAGGGAAAAACTGTTTTTT

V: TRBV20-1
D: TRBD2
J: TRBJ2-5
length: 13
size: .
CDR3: CSAIGSSGSTQYF
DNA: TGCAGTGCTATTGGTTCTAGCGGATCTACCCAGTACTTC